The present T cell receptor beta chain was sequenced within a study of follicular helper T cells after annual influenza vaccination listed by TCRdb under 2017. About the investigation overall: Blood was collected on days 0, 7 and 28 after each seasonal influenza vaccination. To study recall of cTfh clones, some subjects were followed through successive annual vaccinations in the 2013-2014, 2014-2015 and 2015-2016 seasons. One week after vaccination, a second recruited cohort of 12 subjects (Table S1) displayed a similar ICOS+CD38+ cTfh response. Multi-year samples were available from six subjects, with four subjects covering two vaccination seasons and two subjects covering three seasons. The 2013-2014 samples were cryopreserved, while the 2015 samples were processed right after collection. Study-wide conclusions, independent of this receptor: A recurrent oligoclonal ICOS+CD38+ cTfh response containing tetramer and AIM influenza-specific clonotypes was recalled by successive annual vaccinations. ICOS+CD38+ cTfh clonality correlated with the frequency of that population, and its change correlated with the change in circulating plasmablast frequency. Rare clonotypes could not be sampled because productive TCRB sequences were recovered from only roughly 9-20% of the analyzed cells. Day 7 ICOS+CD38+ clones were most often found later in ICOS-CD38- cTfh, suggesting that subset may serve as a memory reservoir.

The protocol used for the library was the immunoSEQ multiplex PCR assay. Adaptive Biotechnologies carried out TCRB amplification, library preparation, sequencing and preliminary bioinformatics at Survey level resolution. TCRB sequencing used multiplex PCR amplification of genomic DNA from sorted cTfh populations. The source study handled its data this way. Clonality was calculated in R as 1 minus normalized Shannon entropy, and the Gini index was calculated with the R package ineq. Overlap score was defined as the summed counts of shared sequences divided by the total counts of all sequences in both compared samples. Significance of shared clonotypes was assessed by Fisher's exact test, with a theoretical repertoire of 10^7 TCRB sequences assumed. Sourced from immuneACCESS, this table was stored by TCRdb with only in-frame sequences that have V and J called. A share of the clones is absent; for the studies checked, an unresolved V gene accounts for under half, and the remainder has no known explanation. V and J calls and clone size come straight from that table; D and trimming were deduced from the DNA. In all, the sample holds some 30,000 clones, and about 82% of those were seen once. The ten largest clonotypes hold 1.2% of the sample.

In the paper's terms, the time point label means: 2014-2015 season, pre-vaccination. Seasonal inactivated influenza vaccine (Fluvarix) was administered to adults, and sorted blood CD4 subsets were tracked by TCRB sequencing before and after vaccination. Subjects were considered eligible if community-dwelling and if influenza vaccine had not been received in the prior 6 months. Influenza vaccine contraindications, substance abuse, HIV/AIDS, active malignancy, immunomodulatory medication and active illness such as respiratory infection were included among the exclusion criteria. At each time point, somewhere between 40 and 100 mL of blood was taken. Non-naive CD4+CXCR5+PD-1+ cells were defined as circulating Tfh and were sorted into ICOS+CD38+ and ICOS-CD38- fractions. Either Ficoll-Paque PLUS or SepMate separation was used to isolate PBMC. Cell subsets were sorted from PBMC on a BD FACS Aria before DNA extraction.

Comment on this clone: Its antigen remains undetermined. No base qualities exist here, and no much larger clone lies one base off it.

This specimen consisted of CXCR5+ CD38- circulating T follicular helper cells from blood, obtained on the day of influenza vaccination. Taken with the paper, the label for cell subset or site translates to: circulating Tfh, non-naive CD4+CXCR5+PD-1+ (ICOS+CD38+ or ICOS-CD38-). The clonotype originates from an adult who received the influenza vaccine.

CDR3 loop: CASSPMDGVGEAFF. Here is the DNA: TGTGCCAGCAGCCCCATGGACGGGGTTGGTGAAGCTTTCTTT. This chain joins TRBV6-1 to TRBJ1-1; the D gene lacks a confident call. The cysteine opens and the phenylalanine closes a CDR3 of 14 amino acids. Left in the record is the CDR3 DNA by itself, 42 bases read in frame from the first base. Looking up the germline V gene yields CDR1 MNHNS and CDR2 SASEGT. V is clipped by 6 bases and J by 7 bases, and the sequence between their germline boundaries is 18 bases long.